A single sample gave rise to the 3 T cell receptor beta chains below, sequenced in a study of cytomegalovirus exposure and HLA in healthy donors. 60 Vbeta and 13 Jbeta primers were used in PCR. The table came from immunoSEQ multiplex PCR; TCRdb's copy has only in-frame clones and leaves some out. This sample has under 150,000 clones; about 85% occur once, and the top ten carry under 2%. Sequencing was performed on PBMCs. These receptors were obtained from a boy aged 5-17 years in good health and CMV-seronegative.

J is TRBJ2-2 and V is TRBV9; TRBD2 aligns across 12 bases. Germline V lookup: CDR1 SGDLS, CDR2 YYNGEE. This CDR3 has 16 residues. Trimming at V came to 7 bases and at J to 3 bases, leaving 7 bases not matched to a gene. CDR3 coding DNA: TGTGCCAGCGGGCTAGCGGGAGGGCCGGACACCGGGGAGCTGTTTTTT. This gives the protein CASGLAGGPDTGELFF.

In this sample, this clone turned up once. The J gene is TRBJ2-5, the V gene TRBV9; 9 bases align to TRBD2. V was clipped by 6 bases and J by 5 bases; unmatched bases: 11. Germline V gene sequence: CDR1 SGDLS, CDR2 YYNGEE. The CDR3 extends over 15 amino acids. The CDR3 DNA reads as TGTGCCAGCACCCGGGCGGGGGGGAATCTTGAGACCCAGTACTTC. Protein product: CASTRAGGNLETQYF.

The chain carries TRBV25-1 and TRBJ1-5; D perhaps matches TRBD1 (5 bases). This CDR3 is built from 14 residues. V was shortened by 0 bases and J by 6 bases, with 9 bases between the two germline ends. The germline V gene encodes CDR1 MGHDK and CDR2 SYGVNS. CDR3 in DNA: TGTGCCAGCAGTGAATACGGGGGAGGTCAGCCCCAGCATTTT. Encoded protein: CASSEYGGGQPQHF.